The clone carrying this T cell receptor (beta chain) has just a few counts. Time point: patch test 3, about 24 weeks after DPC sensitization. Treatment in this sample: therapeutic diphenylcyclopropenone sensitization with weekly scalp DPC. This record comes from a study of human T cells and chemical hapten exposure. Overall study context: Small pooled library volume differences mainly caused per-sample TCR yield variation.

TCRdb fed the RACE reads into MiXCR, producing one record per CDR3 protein. The top ten hold 10% of the sample, which has more than 95,000 distinct CDR3 sequences, about 28% seen once. The CDR3 consists of 15 residues. The V end was cut by 4 bases, the J end by 7 bases, with 17 bases between. The material was whole blood, obtained in connection with sensitization to the hapten diphenylcyclopropenone (DPC). V gene TRBV12-3 or TRBV12-4 combines with J gene TRBJ1-3; D is unresolved. This clonotype was obtained from a middle-aged man with alopecia areata. Some clones in this sample may be carry-over from other donors' samples. In DNA, the CDR3 is TGTGCCAGCAGTTCCGCGCTTCGGGGATCGAACACCATATATTTT. The encoded protein is CASSSALRGSNTIYF.